This T cell receptor (beta chain) was observed in a study of metastatic and nonmetastatic thyroid tumors. CDR1 SQVTM and CDR2 ANQGSEA come from the germline V gene. CDR3 length: 12 residues. Trimming removed 4 bases from V and 6 bases from J, with 11 bases in between. TCRdb re-processed the PCR reads through MiXCR. The sample records tens of thousands of clones, roughly 25% being singletons. This clone was counted at least ten times. Not a single patient had been given any form of treatment at any point before undergoing thyroid surgery. The sample consisted of blood. V and J are TRBV29-1 and TRBJ2-3; no clear D. This sequence was found in a female donor with papillary thyroid cancer or a benign thyroid nodule (not recorded which). Some clones in this sample may be carry-over from other donors' samples. CDR3 amino acids: CSVGRDQDTQYF. The CDR3 nucleotides read TGCAGCGTTGGAAGGGATCAGGATACGCAGTATTTT.